This T cell receptor beta chain was recorded in a study of Ad26.COV2.S vaccination and SARS-CoV-2 variants (dated by TCRdb to the early 2020s). Regarding the complete study: Vaccine-arm donors were drawn from COV1001, a multicentre, randomized, double-blind, placebo-controlled phase I-IIa trial of Ad26.COV2.S in healthy adults. Ad26.COV2.S was given intramuscularly at 5x10^10 or 1x10^11 viral particles, as a single shot or as two shots 56 days apart. TCRbeta repertoire sequencing was used to assess the specificity and breadth of SARS-CoV-2-reactive T cell receptors after Ad26.COV2.S vaccination. A total of roughly 30 samples were included in the TCR-sequenced set, comprising 19 Ad26.COV2.S vaccine recipients, 5 placebo recipients and 8 SARS-CoV-2 convalescent individuals. Participants in the trial were split at random into five groups of five each, receiving low-dose or high-dose Ad26.COV2.S once or twice, or else placebo on both occasions. Throughout the experiments and outcome assessment, investigators stayed blinded to trial group allocation.

This specimen's treatment or condition label, per the study, means: around 19 received Ad26.COV2.S at low or high dose, single or two shots; roughly five received placebo; per-sample allocation not given. For vaccine and placebo recipients, repertoires were sequenced using samples collected on day 63 after the first injection. In Cohort 1b, about two dozen adults aged 18-55 years were enrolled at a single site in Boston, USA, between 29 July and 7 August 2020. As a vaccine, Ad26.COV2.S was a replication-incompetent adenovirus type 26 vector that expressed a prefusion-stabilized SARS-CoV-2 spike protein derived from the original Wuhan strain. V loses 5 bases at its end and J loses 3 bases; junction bases beyond the gene matches: 5. The germline V gene (reference sequence) supplies CDR1 SEHNR and CDR2 FQNEAQ. There are 15 amino acids in the CDR3, from cysteine to phenylalanine inclusive. The CDR3 DNA has 45 bases and is translated from base 1.

About this clone: What antigen it recognizes has not been identified. The input lacks base qualities; no much larger clone sits a single base away.

Study-wide findings and limitations: Comparable non-spike TCR breadth was observed between vaccine and placebo recipients, consistent with only spike being contained in the vaccine. Substantial breadth of spike-specific CD8+ and CD4+ T cell responses was reported after vaccination. The study was not powered for comparison of responses between vaccine doses or regimens. The authors noted that total T cell responses may have been underestimated by the TCR breadth and depth analyses. Higher spike-specific TCR breadth was observed in Ad26.COV2.S recipients than in placebo recipients (P = 0.0014).

The immunoSEQ Assay was the method used to sequence TCRbeta CDR3 regions. After extraction, genomic DNA underwent amplification by bias-controlled multiplex PCR, followed by high-throughput sequencing. The authors processed their data as follows. To quantify the absolute abundance of each unique TCRbeta CDR3 region, sequences were collapsed and filtered. T cell fraction was estimated by normalizing TCRbeta template counts to usable DNA, with usable DNA measured through amplification of reference genes found in all nucleated cells. Repertoire TCRs were annotated as SARS-CoV-2-specific by exact matching of V gene, CDR3 amino acid sequence and J gene to a known reactive TCR set. The reference SARS-CoV-2 TCR set was derived from MIRA and filtered for enrichment in COVID-19-positive ImmuneCODE repertoires, a step that removed public or cross-reactive TCRs. Using the MIRA antigens, annotated TCRs were further analysed by specific ORF or by position within an ORF. Breadth was defined as the number of annotated unique rearrangements divided by the total number of unique productive rearrangements, and depth was defined as the summed frequency of the annotated unique rearrangements. TCR breadth was compared between groups using two-sided Wilcoxon rank-sum tests. This is the immuneACCESS table as TCRdb keeps it, with only in-frame sequences that have V and J called. A part of the clones is gone; compared with another copy, unresolved V genes explain less than half, and the rest is unexplained. For V, J and clone size, that table is used; D and trimming come from the DNA. This sample lists over 400,000 clones; around 92% were detected once. About 1.7% of the sample is held by the ten biggest clonotypes.

This sequence uses TRBV7-9 and TRBJ2-7, and 12 bases in between align with TRBD2. This sequence was found in a person aged 18-60 years who received the Ad26.COV2.S COVID-19 vaccine or a placebo. Sequencing used peripheral blood, obtained in a trial of Ad26.COV2.S vaccine versus placebo. The nucleotide sequence is given as TGTGCCAGCAGCAAACTAGCGGGGGGAGACTACGAGCAGTACTTC. Its protein reads: CASSKLAGGDYEQYF. With the portions outside the CDR3 filled from the reference TRBV7-9 and TRBJ2-7 genes, the complete variable region becomes DTGVSQNPRHKITKRGQNVTFRCDPISEHNRLYWYRQTLGQGPEFLTYFQNEAQLEKSRLLSDRFSAERPKGSFSTLEIQRTEQGDSAMYLCASSKLAGGDYEQYFGPGTRLTVT.